Listed below are T cell receptor beta chains from one sample, sequenced in a study of T cell responses to AZD1222 COVID-19 vaccine. Clones were sequenced by immunoSEQ multiplex PCR, and TCRdb holds only the in-frame ones, with some missing. The sample holds over 100,000 clones, about 90% seen once. Sequencing was performed on peripheral blood, taken on day 0 of AZD1222 vaccination. All receptors come from an adult in good health. CDR3s include the opening cysteine and the closing phenylalanine or tryptophan. The D gene is left open where the match is weak. Clone size, where shown, is once, few, many, or a class for clones that have expanded.

v_call	d_call	clone_size	j_call	cdr3_aa	cdr3_nt
TRBV29-1	-	-	TRBJ1-5	CSVEQGSNQPQHF	TGCAGCGTTGAACAGGGAAGCAATCAGCCCCAGCATTTT
TRBV5-1	TRBD2	-	TRBJ2-1	CASSVDSGRDEQFF	TGCGCCAGCAGCGTAGATAGCGGGAGAGATGAGCAGTTCTTC
TRBV29-1	TRBD1	few	TRBJ2-7	CSVEGGQGVDEQYF	TGCAGCGTTGAAGGTGGACAGGGAGTGGACGAGCAGTACTTC
TRBV4-3	TRBD1	-	TRBJ1-3	CASSQTDRGLGNTIYF	TGCGCCAGCAGCCAGACGGACAGGGGACTGGGTAACACCATATATTTT
TRBV5-6	-	-	TRBJ2-2	CASSLAMGYANTGELFF	TGTGCCAGCAGCTTGGCCATGGGGTACGCGAACACCGGGGAGCTGTTTTTT
TRBV7-9	-	-	TRBJ1-2	CASSLAQANYGYTF	TGTGCCAGCAGCTTAGCACAGGCCAACTATGGCTACACCTTC
TRBV9	-	-	TRBJ1-2	CASSVAADYGYTF	TGTGCCAGCAGCGTAGCGGCAGACTATGGCTACACCTTC
TRBV2	TRBD2	many	TRBJ2-3	CAGLAGGTDTQYF	TGTGCCGGACTAGCGGGGGGAACAGATACGCAGTATTTT
TRBV19	TRBD2	once	TRBJ2-1	CASSIGLAGASYNEQFF	TGTGCCAGTAGTATAGGTCTAGCGGGAGCCTCCTACAATGAGCAGTTCTTC
TRBV2	-	-	TRBJ1-2	CASSVSQGDGYTF	TGTGCCAGCAGTGTCTCACAGGGTGATGGCTACACCTTC
TRBV13	-	-	TRBJ1-2	CASSGPAHGYTF	TGTGCCAGCAGCGGGCCAGCGCATGGCTACACCTTC
TRBV7-2	-	once	TRBJ2-2	CASSLSRGTGELFF	TGTGCCAGCAGCTTAAGCAGGGGAACCGGGGAGCTGTTTTTT
TRBV18	-	-	TRBJ2-7	CASSPRRSSYEQYF	TGTGCCAGCTCACCGAGGCGGAGCTCCTACGAGCAGTACTTC
TRBV12-5	-	-	TRBJ2-1	CASGLGNYNEQFF	TGTGCTAGTGGTTTGGGCAATTACAATGAGCAGTTCTTC
TRBV6-5	TRBD2	-	TRBJ2-7	CASTGLAGAYEQYF	TGTGCCAGCACTGGACTAGCGGGAGCCTACGAGCAGTACTTC
TRBV4-1	TRBD2	-	TRBJ2-1	CASSQEGGLAGAPASYNEQFF	TGCGCCAGCAGCCAAGAGGGGGGACTAGCGGGAGCCCCCGCCTCCTACAATGAGCAGTTCTTC
TRBV13	-	once	TRBJ1-2	CASSNQAALPNYGYTF	TGTGCCAGCAGCAATCAGGCGGCTCTACCTAACTATGGCTACACCTTC
TRBV6-1	-	-	TRBJ2-4	CASSEGRGRSKNIQYF	TGTGCCAGCAGTGAAGGTAGGGGGAGGAGTAAAAACATTCAGTACTTC
TRBV7-6	-	-	TRBJ1-2	CASGGQYYGYTF	TGTGCCAGCGGAGGACAGTACTATGGCTACACCTTC
TRBV12-5	TRBD2	once	TRBJ2-5	CASGLGTSGGLNSGTQYF	TGTGCTAGTGGTCTCGGGACTAGCGGGGGGCTTAACTCAGGGACCCAGTACTTC
TRBV29-1	-	-	TRBJ2-7	CSARGQPYEQYF	TGCAGCGCCCGTGGACAACCCTACGAGCAGTACTTC
TRBV18	TRBD1	-	TRBJ2-5	CASSRVRGQGIQETQYF	TGTGCCAGCTCACGAGTTCGAGGACAGGGGATCCAAGAGACCCAGTACTTC
TRBV7-2	TRBD1	-	TRBJ1-2	CASSTSTGLNYGYTF	TGTGCCAGCAGCACCTCGACAGGGTTGAACTATGGCTACACCTTC
TRBV5-4	-	-	TRBJ1-3	CASSLLAAAGNTIYF	TGTGCCAGCAGCTTGCTGGCAGCCGCTGGAAACACCATATATTTT
TRBV6-5	-	once	TRBJ2-1	CASSYSTGEAYNEQFF	TGTGCCAGCAGTTACTCGACGGGAGAAGCATACAATGAGCAGTTCTTC
TRBV3-1/TRBV3-2	-	-	TRBJ2-7	CASKGGYEQYF	TGTGCCAGCAAGGGCGGCTACGAGCAGTACTTC
TRBV2	-	-	TRBJ2-3	CASSLGAFTDTQYF	TGTGCCAGCAGTCTAGGGGCGTTCACAGATACGCAGTATTTT
TRBV6-5	-	-	TRBJ1-2	CASRDTWGYTF	TGTGCCAGCAGAGATACGTGGGGCTACACCTTC
TRBV9	-	-	TRBJ2-1	CASSYLIGEYNEQFF	TGTGCCAGCAGCTACCTAATCGGGGAATACAATGAGCAGTTCTTC
TRBV19	TRBD1	-	TRBJ1-5	CASSIAGQAMGPQHF	TGTGCCAGTAGTATAGCGGGACAGGCGATGGGGCCCCAGCATTTT
TRBV6-6	-	few	TRBJ2-6	CASRQAWGSGANVLTF	TGTGCCAGCAGGCAAGCCTGGGGCTCTGGGGCCAACGTCCTGACTTTC
TRBV3-1/TRBV3-2	-	-	TRBJ1-1	CASSQDSNTNTEAFF	TGTGCCAGCAGCCAAGATAGCAATACGAACACTGAAGCTTTCTTT
TRBV19	TRBD1	many	TRBJ2-3	CASSIGTGEDTQYF	TGTGCCAGTAGTATCGGGACAGGGGAAGATACGCAGTATTTT
TRBV4-1	-	medium-sized	TRBJ1-1	CASLHIPGGMNTEAFF	TGCGCCAGCCTCCACATTCCGGGGGGAATGAACACTGAAGCTTTCTTT
TRBV5-4	TRBD1	-	TRBJ2-2	CASSLLPTGVAGELFF	TGTGCCAGCAGCTTGTTGCCGACAGGGGTCGCCGGGGAGCTGTTTTTT
TRBV18	-	once	TRBJ2-6	CASADGFIGGANVLTF	TGTGCCAGCGCAGACGGGTTTATAGGTGGGGCCAACGTCCTGACTTTC
TRBV5-1	TRBD2	-	TRBJ2-1	CASSKNLAVTYNEQFF	TGCGCCAGCAGCAAAAATCTAGCGGTTACCTACAATGAGCAGTTCTTC
TRBV3-1/TRBV3-2	TRBD1	-	TRBJ1-2	CASSQDRRAGGRIDYGYTF	TGTGCCAGCAGCCAAGATCGACGGGCAGGGGGAAGGATTGACTATGGCTACACCTTC
TRBV7-6	TRBD2	-	TRBJ2-5	CASSLVGLLQETQYF	TGTGCCAGCAGCTTAGTGGGACTACTCCAAGAGACCCAGTACTTC
TRBV6-5	-	-	TRBJ2-7	CASNNRGGEQYF	TGTGCCAGCAATAACAGGGGGGGCGAGCAGTACTTC
TRBV30	-	-	TRBJ1-2	CAWSSNYGYTF	TGTGCCTGGAGTTCTAACTATGGCTACACCTTC
TRBV5-6	-	-	TRBJ1-2	CASSLEGGGYTF	TGTGCCAGCAGCTTGGAGGGGGGAGGCTACACCTTC
TRBV19	-	-	TRBJ1-1	CATRDKNTEAFF	TGTGCCACTCGGGACAAGAACACTGAAGCTTTCTTT
TRBV11-2	TRBD2	-	TRBJ2-7	CASRLAGVGAYEQYF	TGTGCCAGCAGACTAGCGGGAGTAGGTGCGTACGAGCAGTACTTC
TRBV5-4	-	once	TRBJ1-2	CASSLGVEGYTF	TGTGCCAGCAGCTTGGGGGTGGAGGGCTACACCTTC
TRBV30	-	-	TRBJ1-6	CAWSPTGSPLHF	TGTGCCTGGAGCCCCACAGGGTCACCCCTCCACTTT
TRBV7-2	-	-	TRBJ2-7	CASSPTPAEQYF	TGTGCCAGCAGCCCTACCCCGGCCGAGCAGTACTTC
TRBV7-8	-	-	TRBJ2-7	CASSLARGRYEQYF	TGTGCCAGCAGCTTAGCGCGAGGGCGCTACGAGCAGTACTTC